This note documents a single T cell receptor (beta chain) sequence. The antigen is not known. This specimen belongs to a study of cytomegalovirus exposure and HLA in healthy donors. Study information: According to later analysis, the same platform produced the approximately 120 validation and 666 first-cohort repertoires.

The donors were members of the roughly 120-subject validation cohort (separate from the approximately 670-subject first cohort). TCRdb keeps only in-frame clones here, not all; method: immunoSEQ multiplex PCR. The repertoire holds some 170,000 clones, with about 90% as singletons. Losses at the gene ends were 1 base for V and 6 bases for J; bases not matched to a gene: 4. Per germline, CDR1 SGHNT and CDR2 YENEEA. This CDR3 has 14 residues. Whole-study results and caveats: Reports showed the classifier diagnosing cytomegalovirus status with high specificity and sensitivity. Cytomegalovirus association was listed for roughly 160 TCR beta chains.

Sequencing used PBMCs. The source of this sequence is a man between 18 and 35 years old in good health and CMV-seropositive. V usage is TRBV11-3 and J usage is TRBJ2-7; 9 nucleotides line up with TRBD2. CDR3 in amino acids: CASSLGSGGSEQYF. CDR3 DNA: TGTGCCAGCAGCTTAGGTAGCGGGGGCAGCGAGCAGTACTTC.